The entry below gives a single TCR beta chain sequence along with its context. The data are from a study of control samples from healthy donors and cancer patients. Using immunoSEQ multiplex PCR, the repertoire was profiled, and TCRdb retains in-frame clones only, with some absent. The sample includes about 120,000 clones, about 94% of them seen just once. This clonotype was sampled from a man aged 25 to 40 in good health. The source material was blood.

The CDR3 loop is CASSPRTGWTYEQYF. The CDR3, as DNA: TGTGCCAGCTCACCGCGGACAGGGTGGACCTACGAGCAGTACTTC. The chain combines TRBV18 with TRBJ2-7; 8 bases fit TRBD1. This CDR3 contains 15 residues. Trimming removed 3 bases from V and 2 bases from J; junction bases left unmatched: 6. In germline, CDR1 is KGHSH, CDR2 LQKENI.